These T cell receptor beta chains were read from a single sample in a study of cytomegalovirus exposure and HLA in healthy donors. TCRdb keeps only in-frame clones here, not all; method: immunoSEQ multiplex PCR. This repertoire shows approximately 200,000 clones, about 81% found once; its top ten account for 0.95% to 1.5%. The material sequenced was PBMCs. Receptor source: a woman between 25 and 40 years old in good health and CMV-seronegative. CDR3s include the opening cysteine and the closing phenylalanine or tryptophan. A D gene is named only where the DNA matches it firmly.

j_call cdr3_length d_call v_call cdr3_aa
TRBJ2-7 14 TRBD2 TRBV5-6 CASSFVTSGSEQYF
TRBJ1-5 16 - TRBV30 CAWSLNGKGENQPQHF
TRBJ1-5 15 TRBD1 TRBV27 CASSRQGASNQPQHF
TRBJ2-1 15 TRBD2 TRBV5-1 CASSWGIAGDNEQFF
TRBJ2-5 14 TRBD2 TRBV11-3 CASSSIAGDETQYF
TRBJ1-6 14 - TRBV6-6 CASSETQDNSPLHF
TRBJ2-1 18 TRBD2 TRBV27 CASSLLTTAGGRSDEQFF
TRBJ2-3 16 - TRBV10-3 CAISESPSARADTQYF
TRBJ2-7 14 TRBD2 TRBV5-1 CASSLGDYSYEQYF
TRBJ1-2 13 - TRBV6-5 CASSSPGGGGYTF
TRBJ2-3 14 TRBD2 TRBV6-4 CASRALASGDTQYF
TRBJ2-1 14 TRBD1 TRBV5-1 CASSWRTGTNEQFF
TRBJ2-7 14 TRBD1 TRBV5-5 CASSLWQGAYEQYF
TRBJ1-3 12 - TRBV28 CASSPGQGRVYF
TRBJ1-5 15 - TRBV5-8 CASSLVEGLNQPQHF
TRBJ2-7 14 - TRBV19 CASSRDSGGDEQYF
TRBJ2-1 15 - TRBV27 CASSLRTGSYNEQFF
TRBJ1-5 15 - TRBV7-9 CASSSRTDSNQPQHF
TRBJ2-1 16 TRBD1 TRBV11-3 CASSTRQGSSYNEQFF
TRBJ2-7 14 - TRBV7-9 CASSLGQASYEQYF
TRBJ2-5 14 TRBD1 TRBV6-1 CASRDTGGAETQYF
TRBJ2-5 16 TRBD1 TRBV4-1 CASSQDGQGRRETQYF
TRBJ1-1 11 - TRBV29-1 CSVVPITEAFF
TRBJ1-5 14 TRBD1 TRBV6-1 CASPDRGVRQPQHF
TRBJ1-1 11 TRBD1 TRBV6-1 CASSRTGRAFF
TRBJ1-4 14 - TRBV29-1 CSVLPSLSNEKLFF
TRBJ1-2 15 TRBD1 TRBV6-1 CASSGTGTGARGYTF
TRBJ1-4 13 - TRBV18 CASSPTPSEKLFF
TRBJ2-1 13 TRBD1 TRBV5-1 CASSITGVDEQFF
TRBJ1-5 16 - TRBV18 CASSLGQTRMGQPQHF
TRBJ2-1 15 TRBD2 TRBV13 CASSFGLAGMSEQFF
TRBJ2-7 15 - TRBV6-1 CASTTDGWTSYEQYF
TRBJ2-2 16 TRBD1 TRBV9 CASSARTGGNTGELFF
TRBJ2-3 11 - TRBV20-1 CSALSSDTQYF
TRBJ1-1 15 - TRBV10-2 CASSERRGGNTEAFF
TRBJ1-5 15 TRBD1 TRBV6-1 CASIHRDRGNQPQHF
TRBJ2-1 12 - TRBV2 CASMRGGNEQFF
TRBJ2-1 16 - TRBV5-1 CASSLVSGSGRNEQFF
TRBJ2-7 15 TRBD1 TRBV5-1 CASSLEQGASYEQYF
TRBJ2-7 13 - TRBV5-1 CASRQTVIGEQYF
TRBJ2-2 18 - TRBV25-1 CASSHIGGRAGRTGELFF
TRBJ2-7 11 - TRBV25-1 CASRQNYEQYF
TRBJ1-5 14 TRBD1 TRBV29-1 CSVGGTGPNQPQHF
TRBJ2-7 12 - TRBV6-1 CASSPAGHEQYF
TRBJ1-2 11 - TRBV6-1 CASSFNYGYTF
TRBJ1-1 15 TRBD1 TRBV5-1 CASSLYTGGRAEAFF